These T cell receptor beta chains were read from a single sample in a study of neurological immune-mediated disorders. A single record per CDR3 protein comes from TCRdb applying MiXCR to the 5' RACE reads. The table has approximately 45,000 distinct CDR3 sequences, approximately 13% seen once. Sequenced: PBMCs. Receptors originate from a man aged 30-40 years in good health. CDR3s include the opening cysteine and the closing phenylalanine or tryptophan. A D gene is named only where the DNA matches it firmly. Some rows mark clone size as missing; the rest say once, few, many or name a class of expanded clone.

j_call v_call d_call clone_size cdr3_aa cdr3_nt
TRBJ2-1 TRBV5-1 TRBD2 many CASSPTSVAYNEQFF TGCGCCAGCAGCCCCACTAGCGTAGCCTACAATGAGCAGTTCTTC
TRBJ2-2 TRBV28 . many CASSPLTGSGQGGYTGELFF TGTGCCAGCAGTCCCTTAACCGGGAGCGGCCAAGGGGGGTACACCGGGGAGCTGTTTTTT
TRBJ2-2 TRBV6-4 . many CASSGRPGANTGELFF TGTGCCAGCAGTGGTCGACCGGGGGCGAACACCGGGGAGCTGTTTTTT
TRBJ2-7 TRBV5-5 TRBD1 . CASSFGRLETGAYEQYF TGTGCCAGCAGCTTCGGGAGATTGGAGACAGGGGCCTACGAGCAGTACTTC
TRBJ2-1 TRBV20-1 TRBD2 many CSATPYTSGKANEQFF TGCAGTGCTACCCCTTATACTAGCGGGAAAGCGAATGAGCAGTTCTTC
TRBJ2-5 TRBV10-3 . many CAISEYGTLKQETQYF TGTGCCATCAGTGAGTATGGGACGCTGAAACAAGAGACCCAGTACTTC
TRBJ1-2 TRBV7-8 . few CASSLSGDYGYTF TGTGCCAGCAGCTTAAGCGGCGACTATGGCTACACCTTC
TRBJ2-5 TRBV12-3/TRBV12-4 . . CASANGKETQYF TGTGCCAGCGCCAACGGAAAAGAGACCCAGTACTTC
TRBJ2-1 TRBV2 TRBD2 many CASQGGRNYNEQFF TGTGCCAGCCAAGGCGGGAGGAACTACAATGAGCAGTTCTTC
TRBJ2-6 TRBV6-5 . many CASSHDLSGANVLTF TGTGCCAGCAGTCACGACCTCTCTGGGGCCAACGTCCTGACTTTC
TRBJ2-3 TRBV2 . many CASSLSSTDTQYF TGTGCCAGCAGCCTCAGTAGCACAGATACGCAGTATTTT
TRBJ2-5 TRBV11-2 . many CASTWGGQSPYEETQYF TGTGCCAGCACGTGGGGGGGGCAGAGCCCTTATGAAGAGACCCAGTACTTC
TRBJ2-1 TRBV20-1 . many CSAKERTYNEQFF TGCAGTGCTAAGGAGCGCACCTACAATGAGCAGTTCTTC
TRBJ1-4 TRBV7-9 TRBD1 . CASSSNRDRVF TGTGCCAGCAGCTCGAACCGGGACAGAGTTTTT
TRBJ1-2 TRBV27 . many CASSLKSGVYGYTF TGTGCCAGCAGTTTAAAATCAGGGGTCTATGGCTACACCTTC
TRBJ2-5 TRBV7-9 . many CASSLKREETQYF TGTGCCAGCAGCTTAAAGCGGGAAGAGACCCAGTACTTC
TRBJ1-5 TRBV20-1 . many CSALDSLNQPQHF TGCAGTGCTCTGGACAGCCTTAATCAGCCCCAGCATTTT
TRBJ2-3 TRBV7-9 . many CASSGGTAGDTQYF TGTGCCAGCAGCGGGGGGACGGCGGGAGATACGCAGTATTTT
TRBJ1-2 TRBV5-1 . many CASSLEWENYGYTF TGCGCCAGCAGCTTGGAGTGGGAGAACTATGGCTACACCTTC
TRBJ1-2 TRBV28 . many CASSNRYGYTF TGTGCCAGCAGTAACCGCTATGGCTACACCTTC
TRBJ1-1 TRBV25-1 . many CASSRGGALEAFF TGTGCCAGCAGTCGGGGTGGGGCGCTTGAAGCTTTCTTT
TRBJ2-3 TRBV7-2 . many CASSSLGGSTDTQYF TGTGCCAGCAGCTCCCTGGGGGGTAGCACAGATACGCAGTATTTT
TRBJ2-5 TRBV4-1 TRBD1 many CASSPSPQGAWETQYF TGCGCCAGCAGCCCGTCCCCCCAGGGGGCATGGGAGACCCAGTACTTC
TRBJ2-7 TRBV10-2 TRBD1 . CASRWTGAGSYEQYF TGCGCCAGCCGATGGACAGGGGCAGGCTCCTACGAGCAGTACTTC
TRBJ2-1 TRBV21-1 . many CASSKDSSGRGGYNEQFF TGTGCCAGCAGCAAAGATAGTAGCGGGAGGGGGGGGTACAATGAGCAGTTCTTC
TRBJ2-7 TRBV5-1 . many CASSLVGVSNEQYF TGCGCCAGCAGCTTGGTTGGAGTATCAAACGAGCAGTACTTC
TRBJ1-2 TRBV6-1 TRBD1 many CASSEAHGTAYGYTF TGTGCCAGCAGTGAAGCGCACGGGACAGCCTATGGCTACACCTTC
TRBJ2-3 TRBV20-1 . many CSATDRLTDTQYF TGCAGTGCTACTGACAGACTCACAGATACGCAGTATTTT
TRBJ1-5 TRBV10-3 . . CAITSAPGQPQHF TGTGCCATCACCTCGGCCCCGGGCCAGCCGCAGCATTTT
TRBJ2-2 TRBV27 TRBD1 many CASSVGGVGYGELFF TGTGCCAGCAGCGTAGGGGGCGTCGGGTACGGGGAGCTGTTTTTT
TRBJ2-1 TRBV5-8 TRBD1 once CASSKGQNNEQFF TGTGCCAGCAGCAAGGGACAGAACAATGAGCAGTTCTTC
TRBJ2-7 TRBV27 . many CASSWTPSSYEQYF TGTGCCAGCAGTTGGACACCTTCCTCCTACGAGCAGTACTTC
TRBJ2-1 TRBV7-2 . many CASSLARLNEQFF TGTGCCAGCAGCTTAGCTAGGTTGAATGAGCAGTTCTTC
TRBJ2-7 TRBV27 . many CASSTRQARSYEQYF TGTGCCAGCAGTACCCGACAGGCCCGCTCCTACGAGCAGTACTTC
TRBJ2-5 TRBV5-1 . many CASRPEKETQYF TGCGCCAGCCGTCCCGAGAAGGAGACCCAGTACTTC
TRBJ1-2 TRBV12-3/TRBV12-4 . many CASSFGTLISF TGTGCCAGCAGTTTCGGAACGCTCATTTCCTTC
TRBJ2-1 TRBV24-1 . many CATSDFVGGTNEQFF TGTGCCACCAGTGATTTTGTCGGAGGAACCAATGAGCAGTTCTTC
TRBJ2-5 TRBV30 TRBD2 . CAWRTSGNQDTQYF TGTGCCTGGAGGACTAGCGGAAACCAAGACACCCAGTACTTC
TRBJ2-5 TRBV7-3 . . CASSSSGEETQYF TGTGCCAGCAGCTCCTCAGGGGAAGAGACCCAGTACTTC
TRBJ2-7 TRBV19 . many CASSIAASASYEQYF TGTGCCAGTAGTATTGCGGCTAGCGCGTCCTACGAGCAGTACTTC
TRBJ1-5 TRBV12-3/TRBV12-4 . many CASKDSNQPQHF TGTGCCAGCAAAGATAGCAATCAGCCCCAGCATTTT
TRBJ2-7 TRBV20-1 TRBD2 many CSATGLAGGPGQYF TGCAGTGCTACGGGACTAGCGGGAGGGCCCGGGCAGTACTTC
TRBJ2-1 TRBV3-1 . many CASSQGYLSDRNNNEQFF TGTGCCAGCAGCCAAGGCTATCTATCCGACCGTAACAACAATGAGCAGTTCTTC
TRBJ2-3 TRBV7-3 TRBD2 many CASASRLGLAEDTQYF TGTGCCAGCGCCTCCCGCCTGGGGCTAGCGGAAGATACGCAGTATTTT